Listed below are T cell receptor beta chains from one sample, sequenced in a study of CD8+CD57+ T cells in acquired aplastic anemia. TCRdb re-called the reads with MiXCR, one entry per CDR3 protein. The sample consists of 90,000 to 130,000 distinct CDR3 sequences, 51% of them appearing once. Sequenced: sorted CD4+, CD8+, or CD8+CD57+ T cells (not recorded which) from PBMCs. Receptor source: a human donor in good health, serving as a control. The CDR3 runs from the conserved cysteine through the conserved F or W. A D gene is named only where the DNA matches it firmly. Only some rows state a clone size, as once, few, many or a class for expanded clones.

cdr3_nt cdr3_aa clone_size j_call v_call d_call
TGCAGCGTTGACCCCTGGGGGACCCACGAGCAGTACTTC CSVDPWGTHEQYF NA TRBJ2-7 TRBV29-1 NA
TGTGCCACCAGCCGGGGACTAGCGGAAGAGACCCAGTACTTC CATSRGLAEETQYF NA TRBJ2-5 TRBV15 TRBD2
TGTGCCAGCAGCCAAGGAGAAATAGCGGGGGGTGCCTACGAGCAGTACTTC CASSQGEIAGGAYEQYF many TRBJ2-7 TRBV4-2 TRBD2
TGTGCTAGAGGGGACAGGGGGCAAGAGACCCAGTACTTC CARGDRGQETQYF few TRBJ2-5 TRBV2 TRBD1
TGCGCCAGCAGCTTGAAGGCCCTAGCATTCGGGGATGAGCAGTTCTTC CASSLKALAFGDEQFF many TRBJ2-1 TRBV5-1 NA
TGTGCCAGCAGCGTTTCGGGTCCCGAGGAGCTGTTTTTT CASSVSGPEELFF many TRBJ2-2 TRBV9 NA
TGCAGTGCTAATAGGCCTATAGGGGCGACTCAGCCCCAGCATTTT CSANRPIGATQPQHF NA TRBJ1-5 TRBV20-1 NA
TGTGCCAGCAGCTCTACCACCTACGAGCAGTACTTC CASSSTTYEQYF NA TRBJ2-7 TRBV7-9 NA
TGCGCCAGCTCGACAGGGATCTATAATTCACCCCTCCACTTT CASSTGIYNSPLHF NA TRBJ1-6 TRBV10-1 TRBD1
TGTGCCATCAGTTGGTCAAGAGGCTACACCTTC CAISWSRGYTF few TRBJ1-2 TRBV10-3 NA
TGTGCCAGCAGTGAATGGAAAGGAGCTAACTATGGCTACACCTTC CASSEWKGANYGYTF NA TRBJ1-2 TRBV25-1 NA
TGTGCCACCAGCAGAGATGGGGGCGGGGAGACCCAGTACTTC CATSRDGGGETQYF NA TRBJ2-5 TRBV15 NA
TGCGCCAGCAGCCAAGAATGGGACGTCAGCTCCTACGAGCAGTACTTC CASSQEWDVSSYEQYF many TRBJ2-7 TRBV4-3 NA
TGTGCCTGGAGTATGAAAGCGACAGGGAATCAGCCCCAGCATTTT CAWSMKATGNQPQHF many TRBJ1-5 TRBV30 TRBD1
TGTGCCAGCAGTGTCGGGTCAGGCGGGGCGGTGGCCGGGGAGCTGTTTTTT CASSVGSGGAVAGELFF medium-sized TRBJ2-2 TRBV25-1 NA
TGTGCCTGGGATAACGAGACCCAGCATTTT CAWDNETQHF many TRBJ1-5 TRBV30 NA
TGTGCCACCAGTGACCCACTTCGCTCTAGCACAGATACGCAGTATTTT CATSDPLRSSTDTQYF NA TRBJ2-3 TRBV24-1 NA
TGCAGCGTCTCCTCTCCTGGGGACAACACTGAAGCTTTCTTT CSVSSPGDNTEAFF many TRBJ1-1 TRBV29-1 NA
TGTGCCAGCAGTTTTGTGAGGAATGAGCAGTTCTTC CASSFVRNEQFF NA TRBJ2-1 TRBV12-3/TRBV12-4 NA
TGTGCCAGCAGGGATACTAGCGGAGGCACCTACGAGCAGTACTTC CASRDTSGGTYEQYF NA TRBJ2-7 TRBV2 TRBD2
TGTGCCAGCAGTTACGGGCAGGGGATGGATGGCTACACCTTC CASSYGQGMDGYTF many TRBJ1-2 TRBV6-5 NA
TGCGCCAGCAGCTTGGAAGGGTACTCCTACGAGCAGTACTTC CASSLEGYSYEQYF few TRBJ2-7 TRBV5-1 NA
TGTGCCAGCAGCGCTGCTGACAGGGTGAGGGGAAACACCATATATTTT CASSAADRVRGNTIYF NA TRBJ1-3 TRBV9 TRBD1
TGCAGTCCCTTGGACGTTGACACCGGGGAGCTGTTTTTT CSPLDVDTGELFF NA TRBJ2-2 TRBV20-1 NA
TGTGCCAGCAGTGGCACCGGGACTAGCGGGGGGGGCATACAAGAGACCCAGTACTTC CASSGTGTSGGGIQETQYF NA TRBJ2-5 TRBV6-1 TRBD2
TGTGCCAGCAGCTCAACTAGTGGTGGATGGGTTTACGAGCAGTACTTC CASSSTSGGWVYEQYF NA TRBJ2-7 TRBV11-1 NA
TGCAGCGTTGATGACGAAAGGAACACCATATATTTT CSVDDERNTIYF NA TRBJ1-3 TRBV29-1 NA
TGTGCCAGCAGCTTCTACCGGGACAGTTTGAACACTGAAGCTTTCTTT CASSFYRDSLNTEAFF many TRBJ1-1 TRBV7-8 TRBD1
TGCAGCGTTGAACGCGGGAGTGTCTACAATGAGCAGTTCTTC CSVERGSVYNEQFF NA TRBJ2-1 TRBV29-1 TRBD2
TGTGCCAGCAGCTTAGGTCCGGGGGCCAACAATGAGCAGTTCTTC CASSLGPGANNEQFF many TRBJ2-1 TRBV7-6 NA
TGTGCCAGCAGTTACGGCAGAAACACTGAAGCTTTCTTT CASSYGRNTEAFF many TRBJ1-1 TRBV6-6 NA
TGTGCCAGTAGTATTGCGGGGTCGGCTAATGAAAAACTGTTTTTT CASSIAGSANEKLFF NA TRBJ1-4 TRBV19 NA
TGCGCCCGTTCGGGACAGGGGGGAGCTAACTATGGCTACACCTTC CARSGQGGANYGYTF NA TRBJ1-2 TRBV5-1 TRBD1
TGTGCCAGTAGTCTGGGGGTCCCGGGCGAGCAGTACTTC CASSLGVPGEQYF many TRBJ2-7 TRBV19 NA
TGCAGTTTTTCCAGAAGCAACAATGAGCAGTTCTTC CSFSRSNNEQFF NA TRBJ2-1 TRBV29-1 NA